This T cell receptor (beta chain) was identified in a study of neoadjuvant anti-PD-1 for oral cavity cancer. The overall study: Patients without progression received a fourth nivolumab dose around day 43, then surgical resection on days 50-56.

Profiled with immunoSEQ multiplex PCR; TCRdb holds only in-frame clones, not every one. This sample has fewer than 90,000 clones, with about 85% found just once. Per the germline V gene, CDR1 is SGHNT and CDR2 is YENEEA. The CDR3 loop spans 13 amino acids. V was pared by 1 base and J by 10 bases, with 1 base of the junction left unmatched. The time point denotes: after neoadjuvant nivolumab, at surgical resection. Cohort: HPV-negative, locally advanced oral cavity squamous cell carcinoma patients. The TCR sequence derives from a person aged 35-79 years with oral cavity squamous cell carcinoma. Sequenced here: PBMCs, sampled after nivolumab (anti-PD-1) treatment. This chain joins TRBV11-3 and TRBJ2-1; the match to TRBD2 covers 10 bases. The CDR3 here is CASSLGGLAEQFF. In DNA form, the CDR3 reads TGTGCCAGCAGCTTAGGGGGACTAGCGGAGCAGTTCTTC.